The clone carrying this T cell receptor (beta chain) was counted many times. A library of TCRbeta sequences, prepared with unique molecular identifiers, was generated. TCRdb recomputed calls from the PCR reads with MiXCR, one row per CDR3 protein. The repertoire holds hundreds of thousands of distinct CDR3 sequences, with under 15% as singletons. These data come from a study of T-cell reconstitution after alpha-beta-depleted transplantation in children. The length of the CDR3 is 12 residues. V lost 3 bases and J lost 2, with 8 bases in between. Germline CDR1 DFQATT, CDR2 SNEGSKA (reference sequence). This receptor was identified in a girl aged 2-10 years with congenital amegakaryocytic thrombocytopenia, due to receive a stem cell transplant. The starting material was PBMCs, obtained before TCRalphabeta/CD19-depleted stem cell transplant. V gene TRBV20-1 combines with J gene TRBJ2-7; D not certain. The CDR3 here is CSASGPAYEQYF. CDR3 nucleotide sequence: TGCAGTGCTAGTGGGCCCGCCTACGAGCAGTACTTC.